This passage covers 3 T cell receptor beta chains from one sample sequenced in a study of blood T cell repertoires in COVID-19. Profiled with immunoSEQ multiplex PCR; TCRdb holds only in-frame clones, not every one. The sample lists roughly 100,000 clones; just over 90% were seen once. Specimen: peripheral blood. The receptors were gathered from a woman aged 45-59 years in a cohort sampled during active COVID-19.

Here the CDR3 reads CASSYSGQGNQPQHF. The CDR3 DNA follows: TGTGCCAGCTCGTACTCGGGACAGGGAAATCAGCCCCAGCATTTT. V is TRBV18 and J is TRBJ1-5, with TRBD1 matching over 9 bases. CDR3 length: 15 amino acids. J was trimmed by 4 bases and V by 6 bases; bases with no gene match: 7. Germline V lookup: CDR1 KGHSH, CDR2 LQKENI. The complete variable domain, with remaining parts taken from reference TRBV18 and TRBJ1-5, reads NAGVMQNPRHLVRRRGQEARLRCSPMKGHSHVYWYRQLPEEGLKFMVYLQKENIIDESGMPKERFSAEFPKEGPSILRIQQVVRGDSAAYFCASSYSGQGNQPQHFGDGTRLSIL.

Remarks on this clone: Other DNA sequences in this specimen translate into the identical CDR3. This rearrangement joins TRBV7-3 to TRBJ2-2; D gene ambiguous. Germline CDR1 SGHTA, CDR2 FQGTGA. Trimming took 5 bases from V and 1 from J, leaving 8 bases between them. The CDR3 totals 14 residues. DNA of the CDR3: TGTGCCAGCAGCCCAACGGGGAACACCGGGGAGCTGTTTTTT. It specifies CASSPTGNTGELFF. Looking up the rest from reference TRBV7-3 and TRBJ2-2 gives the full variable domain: GAGVSQTPSNKVTEKGKYVELRCDPISGHTALYWYRQSLGQGPEFLIYFQGTGAADDSGLPNDRFFAVRPEGSVSTLKIQRTERGDSAVYLCASSPTGNTGELFFGEGSRLTVL.

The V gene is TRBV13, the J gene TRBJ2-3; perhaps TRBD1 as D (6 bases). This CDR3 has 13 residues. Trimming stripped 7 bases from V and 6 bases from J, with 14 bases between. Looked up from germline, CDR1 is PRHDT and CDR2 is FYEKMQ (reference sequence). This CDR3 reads CASKSWGPDTQYF. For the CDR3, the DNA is TGTGCCAGCAAATCGTGGGGGCCTGATACGCAGTATTTT.